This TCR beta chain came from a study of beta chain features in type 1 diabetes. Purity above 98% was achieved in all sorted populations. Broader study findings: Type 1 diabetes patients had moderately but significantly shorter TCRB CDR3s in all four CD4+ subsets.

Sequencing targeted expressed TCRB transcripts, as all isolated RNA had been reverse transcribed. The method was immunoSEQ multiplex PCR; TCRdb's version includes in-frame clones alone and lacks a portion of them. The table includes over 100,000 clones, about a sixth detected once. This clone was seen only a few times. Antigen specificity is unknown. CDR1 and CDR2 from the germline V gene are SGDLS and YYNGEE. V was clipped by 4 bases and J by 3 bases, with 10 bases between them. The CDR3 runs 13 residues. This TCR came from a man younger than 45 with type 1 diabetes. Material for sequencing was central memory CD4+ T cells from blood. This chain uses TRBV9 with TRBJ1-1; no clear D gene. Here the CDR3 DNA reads TGTGCCAGCAGCATAGCATGGGACACTGAAGCTTTCTTT. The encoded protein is CASSIAWDTEAFF.